This TCR beta chain was profiled in a study of Ad26.COV2.S vaccination and SARS-CoV-2 variants. Study in general: Sample donor was a member of the COV1001 Ad26.COV2.S trial arm. By the intramuscular route, Ad26.COV2.S was given once, or twice 56 days apart. The study, taken as a whole, reports: Vaccine and placebo recipients had comparable breadth of non-spike TCRs. Participants in the vaccine arm had higher spike-specific TCR breadth; placebo recipients had lower.

Details on this clone: What it binds is unknown.

The protocol was immunoSEQ multiplex PCR, while the TCRdb copy is restricted to in-frame clones and leaves out a portion. The sample has 410,000 or so clones; about nine tenths are singletons. CDR1 is SGHTA, CDR2 FQGNSA, per germline. The CDR3 is 12 residues long. V shed 3 bases, J shed 9 bases, and the junction held 2 bases outside the gene matches. Treatment: roughly 20 received Ad26.COV2.S at low or high dose, single or two shots; roughly five received placebo; per-sample allocation not given. Day 63 after the first injection of vaccine or placebo was the sampling time. The specimen was peripheral blood, collected in a trial of Ad26.COV2.S vaccine versus placebo. The clonotype comes from a person aged 18-65 years who received the Ad26.COV2.S COVID-19 vaccine or a placebo. The V call is TRBV7-2, the J call TRBJ2-1; 7 positions match TRBD2. The CDR3 DNA follows: TGTGCCAGCAGCTTTGGGGGGGGTGAGCAGTTCTTC. Protein sequence: CASSFGGGEQFF.